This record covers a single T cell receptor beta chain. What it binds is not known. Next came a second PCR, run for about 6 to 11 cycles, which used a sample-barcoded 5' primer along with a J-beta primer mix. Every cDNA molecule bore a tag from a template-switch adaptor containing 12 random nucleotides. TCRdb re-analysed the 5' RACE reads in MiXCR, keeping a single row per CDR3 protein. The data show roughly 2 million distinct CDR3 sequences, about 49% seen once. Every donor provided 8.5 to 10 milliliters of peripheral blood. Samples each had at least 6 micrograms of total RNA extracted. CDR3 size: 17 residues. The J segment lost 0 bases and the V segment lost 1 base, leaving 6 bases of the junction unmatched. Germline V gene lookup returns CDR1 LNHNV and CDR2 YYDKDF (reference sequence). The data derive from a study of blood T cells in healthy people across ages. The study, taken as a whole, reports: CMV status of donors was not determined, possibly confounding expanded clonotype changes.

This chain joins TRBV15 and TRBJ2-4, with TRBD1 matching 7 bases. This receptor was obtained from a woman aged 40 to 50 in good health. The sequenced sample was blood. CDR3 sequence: CATSRGQGSVAKNIQYF. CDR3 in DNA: TGTGCCACCAGCAGAGGACAGGGAAGCGTAGCCAAAAACATTCAGTACTTC.